This entry concerns a single T cell receptor beta chain. The antigen is not known. Every one of the patients relapsed after autologous stem cell transplantation (brentuximab vedotin exposure was variable). These data are taken from a study of PD-1 blockade in classical Hodgkin lymphoma. Overall study context: Nivolumab dosing for patients was 3 mg/kg, administered intravenously every 2 weeks.

Repertoires were generated with immunoSEQ multiplex PCR, while TCRdb's copy carries only in-frame clones and drops some. The data show some 100,000 clones, 80% to 95% seen once. Findings and caveats of the study: Lower baseline TCR diversity was reported for newly diagnosed patients than for healthy donors. Complete responders entered with baseline diversity on par with newly diagnosed patients, the results showed.

This sequence originates from a human donor with classical Hodgkin lymphoma. The sequencing used peripheral blood mononuclear cells (PBMCs), collected at baseline.

The CDR3 loop reads CASTSRGRSGSYNEQFF. CDR3 nucleotides: TGTGCCAGCACCTCAAGGGGGCGGAGCGGCTCCTACAATGAGCAGTTCTTC. The chain employs TRBV11-2 and TRBJ2-1, with 7 bases lining up with TRBD1. With 7 bases clipped from V and 0 bases from J, the junction kept 12 bases outside the gene matches. Germline V gene data show CDR1 as SGHAT and CDR2 as FQNNGV. The CDR3 loop spans 17 amino acids.